Below are 27 T cell receptor beta chains sequenced from a single sample in a study of PD-L1 blockade in urothelial cancer. This sample's time point: pretreatment peripheral blood. Generated by immunoSEQ multiplex PCR, the TCRdb table keeps only in-frame clones and is missing some. This sample carries 100,000 to 150,000 clones, roughly 83% of them seen once, and the ten largest clones take 3% to 4%. The source was PBMCs, collected around atezolizumab (anti-PD-L1) treatment. Receptors originate from a man aged 50 to 59 with urothelial cancer.

This chain links TRBV4-2 with TRBJ2-3; 10 bases match TRBD2. Germline V gene data show CDR1 as LGHNA and CDR2 as YNFKEQ. This CDR3 region has 16 residues. Trimming removed 0 bases from V and 6 bases from J; junction bases left unmatched: 6. The CDR3 loop reads CASSQDRASGSDTQYF. As DNA, the CDR3 is TGTGCCAGCAGCCAAGATCGGGCTAGCGGGAGTGATACGCAGTATTTT.

In this sample, this clone turned up a few times. V gene TRBV2 combines with J gene TRBJ2-1, with 8 bases identical to TRBD2. The CDR3 length is 14 residues. V was pared by 9 bases and J by 0 bases, with 4 bases of the junction left unmatched. The germline V gene encodes CDR1 SNHLY and CDR2 FYNNEI. CDR3 residues: CASRSGSSYNEQFF. The CDR3 nucleotides read TGTGCCAGTCGCAGCGGGAGCTCCTACAATGAGCAGTTCTTC.

The chain couples TRBV2 to TRBJ2-3, with D perhaps TRBD2 (5 bases). This CDR3 is 13 amino acids long. Trimming shortened V by 6 bases and J by 2 bases, and 9 bases separated the two germline ends. The germline CDR1 and CDR2 sequences are SNHLY and FYNNEI. CDR3 DNA sequence: TGTGCCAGCAGCCGGAGGACCACAGATACGCAGTATTTT. Its translation: CASSRRTTDTQYF. Supplemented by reference TRBV2 and TRBJ2-3, the full variable domain reads EPEVTQTPSHQVTQMGQEVILRCVPISNHLYFYWYRQILGQKVEFLVSFYNNEISEKSEIFDDQFSVERPDGSNFTLKIRSTKLEDSAMYFCASSRRTTDTQYFGPGTRLTVL.

The J gene is TRBJ1-3, the V gene TRBV4-1; the D gene is possibly TRBD1 (6 bases). The length of the CDR3 is 16 residues. Germline CDR1 reads MGHRA; CDR2 reads YSYEKL. Trimming took 8 bases from V and 0 from J, leaving 17 bases between them. The CDR3 protein is CASSTGYKVSGNTIYF. In nucleotides, the CDR3 is TGCGCCAGCTCGACAGGCTACAAAGTCTCTGGAAACACCATATATTTT.

The chain uses TRBV4-2 and TRBJ2-5, with D tentatively TRBD2 (6 bases). V was clipped by 3 bases and J by 3 bases, with 20 bases between them. The CDR3 has 17 amino acids. Germline CDR1 LGHNA, CDR2 YNFKEQ. As DNA, the CDR3 is TGTGCCAGCAGCCAGTCGACTTCCGGGACTCCTAAAGAGACCCAGTACTTC. It translates to CASSQSTSGTPKETQYF.

This chain connects TRBV5-1 to TRBJ1-2, with D uncertain. CDR3 length: 14 amino acids. Germline loops: CDR1 SGHRS, CDR2 YFSETQ. Trimming removed 4 bases from V and 8 bases from J, with 18 bases in between. CDR3 coding DNA: TGCGCCAGCAGCCCGATGGACGGGAGCGGGGGCTACACCTTC. Translating it yields CASSPMDGSGGYTF.

J is TRBJ2-1 and V is TRBV6-4, with TRBD1 matching 7 bases. V lost 2 bases, J lost 5 bases, and 0 bases stayed unmatched. Germline V lookup: CDR1 MRHNA, CDR2 SNTAGT. This CDR3 is 13 amino acids long. The CDR3 here is CASSDRGHNEQFF. DNA for the CDR3: TGTGCCAGCAGTGACAGGGGGCACAATGAGCAGTTCTTC.

V is TRBV27 and J is TRBJ2-1, with D possibly TRBD2 on 5 matching bases. The germline V gene encodes CDR1 MNHEY and CDR2 SMNVEV (reference sequence). This CDR3 has 16 amino acids. V lost 6 bases and J lost 0, with 15 bases in between. In nucleotides, the CDR3 is TGTGCCAGCAGCCGGGCCGCGGGCCGCTCCTACAATGAGCAGTTCTTC. This encodes CASSRAAGRSYNEQFF.

The CDR3 sequence is CASSMKSLAVEKGNIQYF. CDR3 DNA sequence: TGTGCCAGTAGTATGAAGTCTCTAGCGGTAGAGAAGGGAAACATTCAGTACTTC. The chain combines TRBV19 with TRBJ2-4; 7 bases align to TRBD2. Germline lookup yields CDR1 LNHDA and CDR2 SQIVND (reference sequence). CDR3 length equals 18 residues. V lost 3 bases and J lost 6; bases outside the gene matches: 17.

In DNA, the CDR3 is TGTGCCAGCAGACCGCCGGGTGGTCAGAAAAACATTCAGTACTTC. Residues: CASRPPGGQKNIQYF. The V call is TRBV6-5, the J call TRBJ2-4; D call uncertain. The V end lost 6 bases, the J end lost 4 bases, and 16 bases lay between the germline ends. Germline V gene lookup returns CDR1 MNHEY and CDR2 SVGAGI. CDR3 length equals 15 residues.

V is TRBV19 and J is TRBJ2-7; a possible D gene is TRBD2 (6 bases). V was shortened by 5 bases and J by 3 bases, with 14 bases between the two germline ends. The CDR3 is 14 residues long. Looked up from germline, CDR1 is LNHDA and CDR2 is SQIVND (reference sequence). The CDR3 coding sequence is TGTGCCAGTAGTGGGAGGCAGGGAAACTACGAGCAGTACTTC. Amino acid sequence: CASSGRQGNYEQYF.

This chain links TRBV27 with TRBJ2-2; D is possibly TRBD1 (6 bases). The V and J ends lost 9 bases and 7 bases respectively, with 15 bases between them. The V gene's germline CDR1 is MNHEY and CDR2 SMNVEV (reference sequence). The CDR3 is 13 residues long. CDR3 amino acids: CASARGFGGELFF. DNA of the CDR3: TGTGCCAGTGCCAGGGGTTTTGGCGGGGAGCTGTTTTTT.

V usage is TRBV18 and J usage is TRBJ2-1, with D uncertain. CDR3 length: 11 amino acids. CDR1 KGHSH and CDR2 LQKENI come from the germline V gene. V was cut by 3 bases and J by 6 bases, with 3 bases left in between. The CDR3 protein is CASSPFNEQFF. CDR3 in DNA: TGTGCCAGCTCACCCTTCAATGAGCAGTTCTTC.

The chain carries TRBV12-5 and TRBJ2-3; 10 bases are a match to TRBD2. J gave up 3 bases and V 7 bases, and 10 bases lay outside the gene matches. The germline gives CDR1 LGHNT, CDR2 FRNRAP. The CDR3 consists of 16 residues. CDR3 protein: CASAQRLAGETDTQYF. In nucleotides, the CDR3 is TGTGCTAGTGCCCAGCGACTAGCGGGCGAAACAGATACGCAGTATTTT.

Here the CDR3 reads CASSFDNRYGYTF. The CDR3 bases are TGTGCCAGCAGCTTTGACAATCGATATGGCTACACCTTC. The chain links TRBV5-6 to TRBJ1-2; unclear D gene. This CDR3 spans 13 amino acids. Per the germline V gene, CDR1 is SGHDT and CDR2 is YYEEEE. V lost 2 bases, J lost 5 bases, and 10 bases lay in between.

The chain recombines TRBV4-1 with TRBJ2-1; TRBD2 might be the D (5 bases). CDR1 and CDR2 (germline): MGHRA, YSYEKL. This CDR3 has 20 amino acids. The germline V and J ends were trimmed by 4 bases and 5 bases, with 30 bases remaining between them. CDR3 DNA: TGCGCCAGCAGCCTGGTGGGCAGTTGGGCAAGCGGAACTTCCCACAATGAGCAGTTCTTC. Translated, it gives CASSLVGSWASGTSHNEQFF.

CDR3 nucleotide sequence: TGTGCCAGCAGAAAACAGGGGGCCGACGAGCAGTACTTC. Amino acid sequence: CASRKQGADEQYF. The V call is TRBV6-1, the J call TRBJ2-7, with 9 bases that match TRBD1. The J segment lost 5 bases and the V segment lost 6 bases, leaving 5 bases of the junction unmatched. This CDR3 contains 13 residues. Germline V CDR1 and CDR2: MNHNS, SASEGT.

This rearrangement joins TRBV11-2 to TRBJ2-1; D not certain. CDR3 size: 12 residues. Germline-derived CDR1 and CDR2 are SGHAT and FQNNGV. V dropped 6 bases and J dropped 5 bases, with 8 bases sitting between them. CDR3 nucleotide sequence: TGTGCCAGCAGAATTAGCCACAATGAGCAGTTCTTC. Protein: CASRISHNEQFF.

The gene calls are TRBV5-6 and TRBJ1-5; the match to TRBD1 covers 8 bases. Germline V gives CDR1 SGHDT, CDR2 YYEEEE. This CDR3 is built from 14 residues. Trimming took 4 bases from V and 1 from J; bases not matched to a gene: 1. This CDR3 is CASSRQGSNQPQHF. Here the CDR3 DNA reads TGTGCCAGCAGCCGACAGGGGAGCAATCAGCCCCAGCATTTT.

The V call is TRBV7-2, the J call TRBJ2-1; TRBD2 agrees at 9 bases. The germline V gene has CDR1 SGHTA and CDR2 FQGNSA. The CDR3 has 16 amino acids. The V segment lost 2 bases and the J segment 6 bases; nucleotides outside the gene matches: 8. CDR3 sequence reads: CASSLYRSGRRNEQFF. The CDR3 nucleotides are TGTGCCAGCAGCTTATATCGGAGCGGGAGGCGCAATGAGCAGTTCTTC. Looking up the rest from reference TRBV7-2 and TRBJ2-1 gives the full variable domain: GAGVSQSPSNKVTEKGKDVELRCDPISGHTALYWYRQSLGQGLEFLIYFQGNSAPDKSGLPSDRFSAERTGGSVSTLTIQRTQQEDSAVYLCASSLYRSGRRNEQFFGPGTRLTVL.

V usage is TRBV4-2 and J usage is TRBJ2-5; 11 nucleotides line up with TRBD2. Trimming cost V 5 bases and J 4 bases; bases outside gene matches: 6. Germline lookup yields CDR1 LGHNA and CDR2 YNFKEQ. This CDR3 is built from 15 residues. The CDR3 reads CASSYTSGRRETQYF. The DNA for the CDR3 is TGTGCCAGCAGCTATACTAGCGGGAGAAGAGAGACCCAGTACTTC.

This rearrangement joins TRBV28 to TRBJ2-5, with D possibly TRBD2 on 5 matching bases. Germline loops: CDR1 MDHEN, CDR2 SYDVKM. The V end was cut by 5 bases, the J end by 8 bases, with 12 bases between. The CDR3 sequence is 12 residues long. DNA for the CDR3: TGTGCCAGCAGTGCACAGCTAGCTACCCAGTACTTC. Its translation is CASSAQLATQYF.

The V call is TRBV16, the J call TRBJ1-1, with D perhaps matching TRBD1 (6 bases). The CDR3 spans 17 residues. Germline assignment: CDR1 KGHSY and CDR2 FQNENV. V shed 1 base and J shed 3 bases, with 18 bases lying between them. The CDR3 DNA reads TGTGCCAGCAGCCAATTCCGGGGGCGGGGGTCACACACTGAAGCTTTCTTT. This gives the protein CASSQFRGRGSHTEAFF.

Here the CDR3 reads CASSFRHSGANVLTF. Written as DNA, the CDR3 is TGTGCCAGCAGTTTCAGGCACTCTGGGGCCAACGTCCTGACTTTC. The genes are TRBV27 and TRBJ2-6; no definite D call. This CDR3 region has 15 residues. Trimming took 3 bases from V and 0 from J, leaving 6 bases between them. The germline V gene has CDR1 MNHEY and CDR2 SMNVEV (reference sequence).

This rearrangement joins TRBV28 to TRBJ2-7; 11 bases align to TRBD2. This CDR3 has 14 amino acids. Germline loops: CDR1 MDHEN, CDR2 SYDVKM. The J segment lost 12 bases and the V segment lost 1 base, leaving 8 bases of the junction unmatched. This CDR3 reads CASSLSTSGGARYF. In nucleotides, the CDR3 is TGTGCCAGCAGTTTATCAACTAGCGGGGGTGCCAGGTACTTC.

V is TRBV5-4 and J is TRBJ2-1, with 12 bases identical to TRBD1. Germline CDR1 and CDR2: SGHNT and YYREEE (reference sequence). The CDR3 has 16 residues. J lost 7 bases, V lost 4 bases, and 9 bases had no gene match. The CDR3 bases are TGTGCCAGCAGCCCCCCGGGACAGGGGGCAAGAAATGAGCAGTTCTTC. Translating it yields CASSPPGQGARNEQFF.

The chain employs TRBV7-2 and TRBJ2-7; TRBD2 matches at 10 bases. With 4 bases clipped from V and 2 bases from J, the junction kept 5 bases outside the gene matches. The CDR3 consists of 15 residues. The germline CDR1 and CDR2 sequences are SGHTA and FQGNSA. CDR3 coding DNA: TGTGCCAGCAGCTCTTCTAGCGGGAGTCCCTACGAGCAGTACTTC. Translated, it gives CASSSSSGSPYEQYF.